These 17 T cell receptor beta chains originate from one sample sequenced in a study of T-cell reconstitution after alpha-beta-depleted transplantation in children. Unique molecular identifiers were incorporated when the TCRbeta library was constructed. TCRdb reprocessed the PCR reads with MiXCR, giving one entry per CDR3 protein. The data hold a few hundred thousand distinct CDR3 sequences, with under 15% observed a single time. The sample here was PBMCs from the stem cell graft donor, taken from the stem cell graft. The source is a human donor who donated a stem cell graft to a child with combined immunodeficiency.

The J gene is TRBJ2-3, the V gene TRBV27; D unclear. V lost 8 bases, J lost 5 bases, and 11 bases lay in between. This CDR3 has 12 amino acids. Germline V gene data show CDR1 as MNHEY and CDR2 as SMNVEV (reference sequence). CDR3 DNA sequence: TGTGCCAGCTCCACAATCGGAGATACGCAGTATTTT. It specifies CASSTIGDTQYF.

This clonotype was seen more than once but under ten times. This sequence joins TRBV7-9 and TRBJ2-1; D is ambiguous. This CDR3 has 12 amino acids. Germline V CDR1 and CDR2: SEHNR, FQNEAQ (reference sequence). V lost 5 bases and J lost 5, with 7 bases in between. The CDR3 DNA sequence: TGTGCCAGCAGCCAGTTGAACAATGAGCAGTTCTTC. This codes for CASSQLNNEQFF.

The chain uses TRBV6-2 or TRBV6-3 and TRBJ2-7; D gene uncertain. This CDR3 has 13 amino acids. Deletions cut 2 bases from V and 3 bases from J, with 8 bases between. Germline-derived CDR1 and CDR2 are MNHEY and SVGEGT. The CDR3 sequence: CASSYVSGYEQYF. CDR3 nucleotides: TGTGCCAGCAGTTACGTCTCCGGCTACGAGCAGTACTTC.

This clonotype occurred many times. The V and J genes are TRBV5-1 and TRBJ1-1; no definite D call. This CDR3 has 14 amino acids. With 0 bases removed from V and 5 bases from J, the gap between germline ends came to 11 bases. Germline lookup yields CDR1 SGHRS and CDR2 YFSETQ. The CDR3 DNA sequence: TGCGCCAGCAGCTTGGGTCCACAATCAACTGAAGCTTTCTTT. Translating it yields CASSLGPQSTEAFF.

This clonotype appeared a few times. The chain uses TRBV7-9 and TRBJ2-4, with D possibly called TRBD1 or TRBD2 (5 bases each). Germline V CDR1 and CDR2: SEHNR, FQNEAQ (reference sequence). V gave up 5 bases and J gave up 5 bases, with 10 bases separating them. This CDR3 has 13 residues. CDR3 amino acids: CASSLVGQNIQYF. In DNA, the CDR3 is TGTGCCAGCAGCCTGGTGGGACAAAACATTCAGTACTTC.

Only a few counts were recorded for this clonotype. The J gene is TRBJ2-1, the V gene TRBV12-3 or TRBV12-4; D gene ambiguous. Trimming cost V 5 bases and J 3 bases, with 8 bases left between them. This CDR3 has 13 amino acids. CDR3 nucleotides: TGTGCCAGCAGTCCTGACAACTACAATGAGCAGTTCTTC. It specifies CASSPDNYNEQFF.

The chain carries TRBV2 and TRBJ2-7; TRBD1 matches at 7 bases. J lost 0 bases, V lost 2 bases, and 1 base had no gene match. The CDR3 covers 14 residues. Germline V gene data show CDR1 as SNHLY and CDR2 as FYNNEI. This chain's CDR3 is CASSEQGVSYEQYF. The CDR3 DNA follows: TGTGCCAGCAGTGAACAGGGGGTCTCCTACGAGCAGTACTTC.

The sample holds a few counts of this clonotype. This sequence joins TRBV5-1 and TRBJ2-1; 7 positions agree with TRBD2. V shed 4 bases and J 3 bases; nucleotides not matched to a gene: 7. Per the germline V gene, CDR1 is SGHRS and CDR2 is YFSETQ. The CDR3 is 15 residues long. The CDR3 here is CASSPPGLNYNEQFF. The CDR3 coding sequence is TGCGCCAGCAGCCCTCCGGGACTAAACTACAATGAGCAGTTCTTC.

This clonotype has only a few counts. V usage is TRBV15 and J usage is TRBJ1-5; 8 bases match TRBD1. With V trimmed by 5 bases and J by 4 bases, 4 bases remained unmatched. Looked up from germline, CDR1 is LNHNV and CDR2 is YYDKDF (reference sequence). CDR3 length: 14 residues. The CDR3 is CATSPDRGNQPQHF. In nucleotides, the CDR3 is TGTGCCACCAGCCCTGACAGGGGAAATCAGCCCCAGCATTTT.

This CDR3 reads CASSLGQLPYEQYF. CDR3 bases: TGCGCCAGCAGCTTGGGACAGCTACCCTACGAGCAGTACTTC. The chain combines TRBV5-1 with TRBJ2-7; the D gene is possibly TRBD1 (5 bases). V dropped 0 bases and J dropped 2 bases, with 9 bases sitting between them. Germline lookup yields CDR1 SGHRS and CDR2 YFSETQ. The CDR3 length is 14 residues.

This clonotype has a count of ten or more. V gene TRBV12-3 or TRBV12-4 combines with J gene TRBJ2-1; 7 nucleotides agree with TRBD2. The CDR3 loop spans 14 amino acids. The trim removed 6 bases at V and 5 bases at J, leaving 7 bases unmatched. The CDR3 coding sequence is TGTGCCAGCAGGGACCGCCGGGGGGACAATGAGCAGTTCTTC. It translates to CASRDRRGDNEQFF.

This chain joins TRBV19 and TRBJ2-1; 10 bases map to TRBD1. The V gene's germline CDR1 is LNHDA and CDR2 SQIVND (reference sequence). This CDR3 spans 15 amino acids. V shed 7 bases and J 5 bases; nucleotides not matched to a gene: 8. The CDR3 nucleotides read TGTGCCAGTAAACCGGGACAGGGGACTCACAATGAGCAGTTCTTC. Encoded protein: CASKPGQGTHNEQFF.

This clonotype has at least ten counts. V gene TRBV9 combines with J gene TRBJ1-3, with D uncertain. CDR1 SGDLS and CDR2 YYNGEE come from the germline V gene. The CDR3 has 17 amino acids. V lost 2 bases and J lost 0, with 15 bases in between. The CDR3 is CASSVMPDGSSGNTIYF. CDR3 DNA sequence: TGTGCCAGCAGCGTTATGCCGGACGGGAGCTCTGGAAACACCATATATTTT.

At least ten counts were recorded for this clonotype. The gene calls are TRBV30 and TRBJ2-2, with 8 bases identical to TRBD2. CDR1 and CDR2 from the germline V gene are GTSNPN and SVGIG (reference sequence). V trimming: 3 bases; J trimming: 10 bases; junction bases outside the gene matches: 10. The CDR3 covers 14 residues. The CDR3 protein is CAWRTSGMAEELFF. The CDR3, as DNA: TGTGCCTGGAGAACTAGCGGAATGGCGGAGGAGCTGTTTTTT.

There are many counts of this clonotype. This sequence joins TRBV29-1 and TRBJ2-1; D possibly corresponds to TRBD1 (7 bases). V was cut by 6 bases and J by 3 bases, with 15 bases left in between. Germline V lookup: CDR1 SQVTM, CDR2 ANQGSEA. CDR3 length: 14 residues. The CDR3, as DNA: TGCAGCGTGGACTACAGGGGTCACTACAATGAGCAGTTCTTC. Protein product: CSVDYRGHYNEQFF.

In this sample, this clonotype turned up a few times. V is TRBV7-2 and J is TRBJ2-1; D remains ambiguous. V lost 0 bases and J lost 0, with 9 bases in between. This CDR3 has 16 residues. Germline V gives CDR1 SGHTA, CDR2 FQGNSA. The CDR3 DNA reads as TGTGCCAGCAGCTTAGCCCGACTTAGCTCCTACAATGAGCAGTTCTTC. Its translation is CASSLARLSSYNEQFF.

At least ten counts were recorded for this clonotype. The chain employs TRBV5-1 and TRBJ1-2; no reliable D call. CDR3 length: 15 residues. CDR1 SGHRS and CDR2 YFSETQ come from the germline V gene. The germline V and J ends were trimmed by 0 bases and 3 bases, with 12 bases remaining between them. This CDR3 is CASSLGGSYDYGYTF. For the CDR3, the DNA is TGCGCCAGCAGCTTGGGAGGGTCCTACGACTATGGCTACACCTTC. Full variable domain (rest looked up from reference TRBV5-1 and TRBJ1-2): KAGVTQTPRYLIKTRGQQVTLSCSPISGHRSVSWYQQTPGQGLQFLFEYFSETQRNKGNFPGRFSGRQFSNSRSEMNVSTLELGDSALYLCASSLGGSYDYGYTFGSGTRLTVV.